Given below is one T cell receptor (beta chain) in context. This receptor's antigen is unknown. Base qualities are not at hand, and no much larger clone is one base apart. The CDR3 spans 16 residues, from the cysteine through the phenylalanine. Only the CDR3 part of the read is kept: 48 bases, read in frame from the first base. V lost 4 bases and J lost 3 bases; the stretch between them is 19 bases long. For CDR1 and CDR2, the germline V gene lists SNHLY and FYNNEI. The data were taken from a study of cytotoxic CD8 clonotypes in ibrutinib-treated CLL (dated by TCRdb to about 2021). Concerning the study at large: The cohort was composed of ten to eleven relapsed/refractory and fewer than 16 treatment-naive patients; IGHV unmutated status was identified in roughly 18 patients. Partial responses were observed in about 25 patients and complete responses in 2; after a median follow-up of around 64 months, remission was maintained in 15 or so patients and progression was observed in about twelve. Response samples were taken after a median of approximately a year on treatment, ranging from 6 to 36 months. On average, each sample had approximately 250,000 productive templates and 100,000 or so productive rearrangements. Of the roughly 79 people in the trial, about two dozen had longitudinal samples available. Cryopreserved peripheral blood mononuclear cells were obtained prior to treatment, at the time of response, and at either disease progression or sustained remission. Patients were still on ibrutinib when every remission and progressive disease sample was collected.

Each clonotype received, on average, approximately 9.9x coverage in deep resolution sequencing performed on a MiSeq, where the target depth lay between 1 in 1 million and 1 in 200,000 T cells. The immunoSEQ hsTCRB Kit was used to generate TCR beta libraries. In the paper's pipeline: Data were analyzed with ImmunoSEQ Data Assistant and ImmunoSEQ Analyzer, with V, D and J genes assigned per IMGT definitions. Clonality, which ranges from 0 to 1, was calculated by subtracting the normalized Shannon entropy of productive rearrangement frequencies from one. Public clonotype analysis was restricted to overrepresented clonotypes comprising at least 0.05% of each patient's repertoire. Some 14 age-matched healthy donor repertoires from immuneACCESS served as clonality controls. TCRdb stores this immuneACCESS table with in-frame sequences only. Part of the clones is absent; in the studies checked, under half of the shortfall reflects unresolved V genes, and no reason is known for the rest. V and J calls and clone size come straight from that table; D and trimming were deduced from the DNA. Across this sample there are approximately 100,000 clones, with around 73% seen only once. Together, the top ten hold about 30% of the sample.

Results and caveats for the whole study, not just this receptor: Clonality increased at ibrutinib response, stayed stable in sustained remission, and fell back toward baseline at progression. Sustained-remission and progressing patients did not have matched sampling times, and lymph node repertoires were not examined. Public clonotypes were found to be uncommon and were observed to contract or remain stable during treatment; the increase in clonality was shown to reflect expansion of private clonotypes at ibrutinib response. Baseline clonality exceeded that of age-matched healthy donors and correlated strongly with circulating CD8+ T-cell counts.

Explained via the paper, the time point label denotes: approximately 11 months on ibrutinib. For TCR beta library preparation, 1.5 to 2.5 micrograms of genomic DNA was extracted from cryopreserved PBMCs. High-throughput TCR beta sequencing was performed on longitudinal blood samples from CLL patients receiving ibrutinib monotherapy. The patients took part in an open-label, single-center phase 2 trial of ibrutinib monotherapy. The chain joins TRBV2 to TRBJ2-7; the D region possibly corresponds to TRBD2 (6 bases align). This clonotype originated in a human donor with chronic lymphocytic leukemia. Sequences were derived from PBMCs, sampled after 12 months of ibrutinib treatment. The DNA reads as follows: TGTGCCAGCAGTGTAGGTCCAGCAGTCGGGGGCTACGAGCAGTACTTC. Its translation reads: CASSVGPAVGGYEQYF. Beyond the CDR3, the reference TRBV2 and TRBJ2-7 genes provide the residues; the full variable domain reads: EPEVTQTPSHQVTQMGQEVILRCVPISNHLYFYWYRQILGQKVEFLVSFYNNEISEKSEIFDDQFSVERPDGSNFTLKIRSTKLEDSAMYFCASSVGPAVGGYEQYFGPGTRLTVT.